The next 22 T cell receptor beta chains were all read from a single sample in a study of spatial heterogeneity in lung cancer. Their antigens remain unidentified. General study points: For expanded intratumoral alpha and beta TCRs, counts tracked tumor mutation counts.

Time point reported: sample taken at primary tumor resection. TCRdb redid the calling of the 5' RACE reads with MiXCR, one entry per CDR3 protein. The sample yields thousands of distinct CDR3 sequences, roughly 13% seen once. The source material was lung tumor tissue, sampled at surgery. Source of these receptors: a female donor with early-stage non-small cell lung cancer.

The sample holds many counts of this clonotype. The chain recombines TRBV5-1 with TRBJ2-1; no clear D. Germline V gene lookup returns CDR1 SGHRS and CDR2 YFSETQ. The CDR3 has 14 amino acids. With 0 bases removed from V and 5 bases from J, the gap between germline ends came to 9 bases. The CDR3, as DNA: TGCGCCAGCAGCTTGGCGTCACACAACAATGAGCAGTTCTTC. This sequence encodes CASSLASHNNEQFF.

Relative to its sample, this clonotype is medium-sized. The genes are TRBV4-2 and TRBJ1-2; D unresolved. Deletions cut 0 bases from V and 1 base from J, with 9 bases between. From germline, CDR1 is LGHNA and CDR2 YNFKEQ. This CDR3 contains 15 residues. In DNA form, the CDR3 reads TGTGCCAGCAGCCAAGATCGAGGTCATAACTATGGCTACACCTTC. Protein sequence: CASSQDRGHNYGYTF.

About this clonotype itself: One end of the junction does not line up with germline, which may come from a read error. The rearrangement joins TRBV12-3 or TRBV12-4 to TRBJ2-3; no definite D call. This CDR3 is built from 15 residues. The CDR3 DNA follows: TGTGCCAGCAGTTTATCCCAGCGTGACACAGATACGCAATATTTT. Protein sequence: CASSLSQRDTDTQYF.

This clonotype was counted many times. This rearrangement joins TRBV7-8 to TRBJ2-2, with 7 positions matching TRBD2. The CDR3 has 15 amino acids. J gave up 0 bases and V 7 bases, and 5 bases lay outside the gene matches. CDR1 is SGHVS, CDR2 FQNEAQ, per germline. In DNA, the CDR3 is TGTGCCAGCAAGTTGGCGGGAGCGAACACCGGGGAGCTGTTTTTT. Amino acids: CASKLAGANTGELFF. The full variable domain, with the rest looked up from reference TRBV7-8 and TRBJ2-2, is GAGVSQSPRYKVAKRGQDVALRCDPISGHVSLFWYQQALGQGPEFLTYFQNEAQLDKSGLPSDRFFAERPEGSVSTLKIQRTQQEDSAVYLCASKLAGANTGELFFGEGSRLTVL.

This clonotype has at least ten counts. The V and J genes are TRBV3-1 and TRBJ1-2; D remains unclear. CDR3 length: 13 amino acids. With 0 bases removed from V and 4 bases from J, the gap between germline ends came to 6 bases. Germline V CDR1 and CDR2: LGHDT, YNNKEL (reference sequence). DNA of the CDR3: TGTGCCAGCAGCCAAGATGGGCCCTATGGCTACACCTTC. This sequence encodes CASSQDGPYGYTF.

In this sample, this clonotype is medium-sized. The genes are TRBV30 and TRBJ2-1; weak D call: TRBD2 (5 bases). This CDR3 is built from 13 residues. Trimming shortened V by 4 bases and J by 4 bases, and 11 bases separated the two germline ends. Germline CDR1 GTSNPN, CDR2 SVGIG (reference sequence). This CDR3 reads CAWTSGKYNEQFF. The CDR3 DNA sequence: TGTGCCTGGACGAGCGGAAAATACAATGAGCAGTTCTTC.

By sample share, this clonotype is large. This chain uses TRBV7-3 with TRBJ2-7; a weak D match, TRBD1 (6 bases). With 5 bases removed from V and 0 bases from J, the gap between germline ends came to 20 bases. The CDR3 consists of 17 residues. CDR1 SGHTA and CDR2 FQGTGA come from the germline V gene. DNA for the CDR3: TGTGCCAGCAGCACCAGAGGGCCCCGGGACATCTCCTACGAGCAGTACTTC. It specifies CASSTRGPRDISYEQYF.

This clonotype is categorized as medium-sized. V is TRBV10-3 and J is TRBJ2-7; 11 bases are shared with TRBD2. The CDR3 totals 14 residues. Germline V gene sequence: CDR1 ENHRY, CDR2 SYGVKD. V shed 6 bases, J shed 4 bases, and the junction held 5 bases outside the gene matches. CDR3 residues: CAISILAGEYEQYF. The CDR3 DNA follows: TGTGCCATCAGCATACTAGCGGGAGAATACGAGCAGTACTTC.

This clonotype is termed medium-sized. The rearrangement joins TRBV21-1 to TRBJ2-3; the table calls TRBD2, which could not be checked here. TRBV21-1 is a documented pseudogene. The CDR3 consists of 23 residues. In DNA form, the CDR3 reads TGTGCCAGCAGCAAAATCGTACGGCCTAGCGGGAGGTATACAATCTCTAGCACAGATACGCAGTATTTT. Translating gives CASSKIVRPSGRYTISSTDTQYF.

This clonotype is termed medium-sized (0.01 to 0.1%). The rearrangement joins TRBV7-9 to TRBJ2-3; TRBD1 might be the D (5 bases). The ends were cut back, 0 bases at V and 7 bases at J, with 26 bases in the middle. Germline V CDR1 and CDR2: SEHNR, FQNEAQ (reference sequence). This CDR3 is built from 19 residues. The CDR3 sequence: CASSLAQAADRLSYHTQYF. CDR3 DNA: TGTGCCAGCAGCTTAGCCCAAGCAGCAGACAGATTATCTTACCATACGCAGTATTTT.

In its sample, this clonotype ranks as medium-sized (0.01 to 0.1%). The CDR3 DNA reads TGCAGCGTTGTGCGGACAGGGGGCACAGATACGCAGTATTTT. Residues: CSVVRTGGTDTQYF. The chain couples TRBV29-1 to TRBJ2-3; 9 nucleotides line up with TRBD1. V lost 4 bases, J lost 1 base, and 3 bases stayed unmatched. The CDR3 has 14 residues. Germline CDR1 and CDR2: SQVTM and ANQGSEA.

This clonotype has a count of ten or more. The chain carries TRBV5-4 and TRBJ2-7; 8 nucleotides agree with TRBD1. The length of the CDR3 is 14 residues. Trimming cost V 2 bases and J 2 bases; bases outside gene matches: 3. From germline, CDR1 is SGHNT and CDR2 YYREEE (reference sequence). In DNA form, the CDR3 reads TGTGCCAGCAGCTTCCAGGGGGCCACCTACGAGCAGTACTTC. Encoded protein: CASSFQGATYEQYF.

Many counts were recorded for this clonotype. The rearrangement joins TRBV27 to TRBJ1-4, with TRBD1 matching 8 bases. V lost 6 bases to trimming and J lost 0 bases; unmatched junction nucleotides: 6. Germline V gene data show CDR1 as MNHEY and CDR2 as SMNVEV (reference sequence). The CDR3 length is 16 residues. The CDR3 sequence: CASSIQGDATNEKLFF. The CDR3 DNA sequence: TGTGCCAGCAGCATACAGGGGGATGCAACTAATGAAAAACTGTTTTTT.

This clonotype is medium-sized (0.01 to 0.1%) by share. The chain links TRBV5-5 to TRBJ2-7; D is unclear. The CDR3 has 13 residues. V dropped 1 base and J dropped 2 bases, with 7 bases sitting between them. Per germline, CDR1 SGHKS and CDR2 YYEKEE (reference sequence). This CDR3 reads CASSLQSTYEQYF. CDR3 bases: TGTGCCAGCAGCTTGCAGTCGACCTACGAGCAGTACTTC.

By share, this clonotype counts as medium-sized. The V call is TRBV5-1, the J call TRBJ2-2; 9 positions agree with TRBD2. After removal of 4 bases from V and 0 bases from J, the junction contained 4 bases not matched to a gene. Germline V CDR1 and CDR2: SGHRS, YFSETQ. The CDR3 has 16 residues. The CDR3 DNA is TGCGCCAGCAGCCCCGGGACTAGCTCGAACACCGGGGAGCTGTTTTTT. Residues: CASSPGTSSNTGELFF.

This clonotype has at least ten counts. This chain connects TRBV11-2 to TRBJ2-7; 10 positions match TRBD1. V was pared by 5 bases and J by 4 bases, with 17 bases of the junction left unmatched. The germline gives CDR1 SGHAT, CDR2 FQNNGV. The CDR3 sequence is 18 residues long. The CDR3 spells CASSDRGLGGGMIYEQYF. CDR3 nucleotides: TGTGCCAGCAGCGACAGGGGGCTGGGTGGCGGGATGATATACGAGCAGTACTTC.

The chain couples TRBV6-5 to TRBJ2-7, with D perhaps assigned TRBD1 or TRBD2 (6 bases each). V lost 2 bases to trimming and J lost 3 bases, with 11 bases between them. CDR1 MNHEY and CDR2 SVGAGI come from the germline V gene. The CDR3 is 14 residues long. The CDR3 loop reads CASSYGGGGYEQYF. The CDR3 DNA is TGTGCCAGCAGTTACGGCGGAGGGGGCTACGAGCAGTACTTC.

This clonotype was seen more than once but under ten times. The rearrangement uses TRBV29-1 and TRBJ2-1; TRBD1 might be the D (5 bases). This CDR3 has 14 amino acids. Germline CDR1 SQVTM, CDR2 ANQGSEA. Trimming took 5 bases from V and 0 from J, leaving 11 bases between them. The CDR3 spells CSVRGRSSYNEQFF. In DNA form, the CDR3 reads TGCAGCGTTAGGGGTAGGAGCTCCTACAATGAGCAGTTCTTC.

This clonotype is medium-sized (0.01 to 0.1%) by share. This chain uses TRBV19 with TRBJ2-1; D uncertain. V dropped 6 bases and J dropped 1 base, with 16 bases sitting between them. The CDR3 contains 16 residues. The germline CDR1 and CDR2 sequences are LNHDA and SQIVND (reference sequence). As DNA, the CDR3 is TGTGCCAGTAGCCCTATTGAATCTAGGTCCTACAATGAGCAGTTCTTC. Translating it yields CASSPIESRSYNEQFF.

By proportion, this clonotype is medium-sized. CDR3 in amino acids: CASSPPWGEGYGYTF. CDR3 bases: TGTGCCAGCTCACCCCCCTGGGGTGAAGGCTATGGCTACACCTTC. The J gene is TRBJ1-2, the V gene TRBV18; D uncertain. The germline V and J ends were trimmed by 3 bases and 4 bases, with 15 bases remaining between them. Germline CDR1 is KGHSH and CDR2 is LQKENI. The CDR3 contains 15 residues.

The chain is built from TRBV7-2 and TRBJ2-2, with D hard to call. The CDR3 extends over 15 amino acids. Trimming pared 4 bases from V and 0 bases from J, leaving 9 bases between. The germline gives CDR1 SGHTA, CDR2 FQGNSA. CDR3 loop: CASSYTVPNTGELFF. For the CDR3, the DNA is TGTGCCAGCAGCTATACGGTTCCGAACACCGGGGAGCTGTTTTTT.

By proportion, this clonotype is medium-sized. The chain has TRBV12-5 and TRBJ2-7; no reliable D call. V was cut by 7 bases and J by 0 bases, with 10 bases left in between. CDR3 length: 13 residues. Germline V gene sequence: CDR1 LGHNT, CDR2 FRNRAP. The CDR3 bases are TGTGCTAGTGCTCCTAGTCGCTCCTACGAGCAGTACTTC. It codes for CASAPSRSYEQYF. Full variable domain (missing parts from reference TRBV12-5 and TRBJ2-7): DARVTQTPRHKVTEMGQEVTMRCQPILGHNTVFWYRQTMMQGLELLAYFRNRAPLDDSGMPKDRFSAEMPDATLATLKIQPSEPRDSAVYFCASAPSRSYEQYFGPGTRLTVT.